This T cell receptor beta chain was captured by sequencing in a study of CD8 T cells in Susac syndrome. Study conclusions and caveats: The relatively small number of individuals in the TCR sequencing and HLA analysis was acknowledged by the study.

Germline CDR1 reads SGHRS; CDR2 reads YFSETQ. The CDR3 is 13 residues long. Trimming removed 7 bases from V and 1 base from J, with 12 bases in between. Patients with stable or active relapsing-remitting disease, all of them treatment-naive, made up the multiple sclerosis controls. An amount of RNA that ranged from roughly 0.45 to 1 ug was reverse transcribed with random hexamers. In TCRdb, the immunoSEQ multiplex PCR reads were re-called with MiXCR into one record per CDR3 protein. The sample has roughly 120,000 distinct CDR3 sequences; more than 85% are singletons. About this clonotype: Antigen specificity is unknown.

Sequenced: CD8+ T cells from PBMCs. The TCR originated in a human donor with multiple sclerosis. This chain joins TRBV5-1 and TRBJ2-7; the D gene is possibly TRBD1 (6 bases). The CDR3 region is CASADRPSYEQYF. CDR3 sequence (DNA): TGCGCCAGCGCAGACAGGCCATCCTACGAGCAGTACTTC.